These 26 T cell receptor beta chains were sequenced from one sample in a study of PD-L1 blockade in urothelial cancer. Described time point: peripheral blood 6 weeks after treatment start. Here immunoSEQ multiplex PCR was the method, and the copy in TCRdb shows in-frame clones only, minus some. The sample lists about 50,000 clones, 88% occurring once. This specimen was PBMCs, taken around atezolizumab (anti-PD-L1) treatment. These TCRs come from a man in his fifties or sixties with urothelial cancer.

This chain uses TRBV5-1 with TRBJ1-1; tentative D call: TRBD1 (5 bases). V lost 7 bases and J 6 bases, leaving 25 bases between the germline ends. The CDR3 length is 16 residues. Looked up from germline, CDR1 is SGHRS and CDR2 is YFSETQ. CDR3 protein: CASSPWGRTEGAEAFF. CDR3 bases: TGCGCCAGCTCACCTTGGGGCCGAACGGAGGGCGCTGAAGCTTTCTTT.

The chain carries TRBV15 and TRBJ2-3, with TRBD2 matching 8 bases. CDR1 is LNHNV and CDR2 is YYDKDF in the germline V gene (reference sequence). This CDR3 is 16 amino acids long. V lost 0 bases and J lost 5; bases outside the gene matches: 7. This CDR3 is CATSREGTGGGDTQYF. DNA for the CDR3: TGTGCCACCAGCAGAGAAGGAACGGGAGGGGGAGATACGCAGTATTTT.

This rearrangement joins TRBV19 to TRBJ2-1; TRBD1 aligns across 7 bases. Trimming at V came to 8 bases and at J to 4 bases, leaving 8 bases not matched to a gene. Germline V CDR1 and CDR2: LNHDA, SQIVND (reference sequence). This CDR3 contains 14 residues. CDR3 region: CASSTGTDYNEQFF. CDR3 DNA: TGTGCCAGTTCTACCGGGACAGATTACAATGAGCAGTTCTTC.

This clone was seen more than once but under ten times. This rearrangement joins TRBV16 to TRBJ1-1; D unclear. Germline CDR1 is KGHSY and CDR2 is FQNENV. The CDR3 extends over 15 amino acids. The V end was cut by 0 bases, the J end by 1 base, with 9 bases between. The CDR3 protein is CASSQSRLGNTEAFF. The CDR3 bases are TGTGCCAGCAGCCAATCGAGACTCGGGAACACTGAAGCTTTCTTT.

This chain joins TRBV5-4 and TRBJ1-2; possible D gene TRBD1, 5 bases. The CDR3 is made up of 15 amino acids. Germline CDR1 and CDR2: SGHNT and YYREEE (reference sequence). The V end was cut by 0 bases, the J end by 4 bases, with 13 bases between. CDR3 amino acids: CASSLGAGGTYGYTF. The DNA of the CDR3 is TGTGCCAGCAGCTTGGGCGCGGGAGGGACCTATGGCTACACCTTC.

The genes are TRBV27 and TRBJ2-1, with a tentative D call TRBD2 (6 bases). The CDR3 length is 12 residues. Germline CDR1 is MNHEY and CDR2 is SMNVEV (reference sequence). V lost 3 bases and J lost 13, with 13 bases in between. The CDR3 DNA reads TGTGCCAGCAGTTTTCGGCGGGACCCTCAGTTCTTC. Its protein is CASSFRRDPQFF.

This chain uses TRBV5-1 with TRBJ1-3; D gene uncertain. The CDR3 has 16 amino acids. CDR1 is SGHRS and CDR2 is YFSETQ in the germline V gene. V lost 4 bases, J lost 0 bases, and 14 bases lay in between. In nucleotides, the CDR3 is TGCGCCAGCAGCCCGGAGGACTTCAGCTCTGGAAACACCATATATTTT. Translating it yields CASSPEDFSSGNTIYF.

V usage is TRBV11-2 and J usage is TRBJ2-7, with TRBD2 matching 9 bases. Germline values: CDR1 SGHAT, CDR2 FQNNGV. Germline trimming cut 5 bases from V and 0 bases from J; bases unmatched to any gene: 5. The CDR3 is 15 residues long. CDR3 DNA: TGTGCCAGCAGCCAGACTAGCGGAAGCTCCTACGAGCAGTACTTC. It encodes CASSQTSGSSYEQYF. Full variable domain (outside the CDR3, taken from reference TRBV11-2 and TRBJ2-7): EAGVAQSPRYKIIEKRQSVAFWCNPISGHATLYWYQQILGQGPKLLIQFQNNGVVDDSQLPKDRFSAERLKGVDSTLKIQPAKLEDSAVYLCASSQTSGSSYEQYFGPGTRLTVT.

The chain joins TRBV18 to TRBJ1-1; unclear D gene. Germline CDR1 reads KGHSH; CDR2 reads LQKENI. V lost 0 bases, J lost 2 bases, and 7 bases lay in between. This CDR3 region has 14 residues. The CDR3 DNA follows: TGTGCCAGCTCACCACCTCTAGTTAACACTGAAGCTTTCTTT. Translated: CASSPPLVNTEAFF.

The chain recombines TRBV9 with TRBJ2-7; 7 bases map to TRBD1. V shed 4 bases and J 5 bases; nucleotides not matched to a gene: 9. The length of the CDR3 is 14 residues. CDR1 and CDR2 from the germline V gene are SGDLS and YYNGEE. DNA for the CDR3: TGTGCCAGCAGCCCCCAGGGGGATTCGAACGAGCAGTACTTC. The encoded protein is CASSPQGDSNEQYF.

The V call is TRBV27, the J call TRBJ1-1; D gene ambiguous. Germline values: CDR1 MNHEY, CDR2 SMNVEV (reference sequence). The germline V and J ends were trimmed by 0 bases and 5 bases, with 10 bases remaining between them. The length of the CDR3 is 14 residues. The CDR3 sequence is CASSLSAGKTEAFF. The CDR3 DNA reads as TGTGCCAGCAGTTTATCTGCAGGCAAAACTGAAGCTTTCTTT.

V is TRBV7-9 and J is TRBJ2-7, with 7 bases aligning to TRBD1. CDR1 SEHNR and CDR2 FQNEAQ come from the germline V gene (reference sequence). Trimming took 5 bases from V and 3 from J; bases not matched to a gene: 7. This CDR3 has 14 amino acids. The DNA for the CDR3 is TGTGCCAGCAGCCCAAGACAGGGAGACTACGAGCAGTACTTC. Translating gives CASSPRQGDYEQYF.

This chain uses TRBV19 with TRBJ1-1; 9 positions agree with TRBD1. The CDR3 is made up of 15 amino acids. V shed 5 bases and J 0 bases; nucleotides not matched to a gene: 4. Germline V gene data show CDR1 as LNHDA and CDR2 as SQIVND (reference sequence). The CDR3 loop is CASSGRQGVNTEAFF. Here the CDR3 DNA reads TGTGCCAGTAGTGGGCGACAGGGGGTGAACACTGAAGCTTTCTTT.

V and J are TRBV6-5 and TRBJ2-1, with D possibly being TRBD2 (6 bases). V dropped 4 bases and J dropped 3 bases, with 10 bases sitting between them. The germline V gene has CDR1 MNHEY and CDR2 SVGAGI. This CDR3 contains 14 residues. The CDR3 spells CASSSGGNYNEQFF. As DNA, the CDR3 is TGTGCCAGCAGTTCAGGAGGGAACTACAATGAGCAGTTCTTC.

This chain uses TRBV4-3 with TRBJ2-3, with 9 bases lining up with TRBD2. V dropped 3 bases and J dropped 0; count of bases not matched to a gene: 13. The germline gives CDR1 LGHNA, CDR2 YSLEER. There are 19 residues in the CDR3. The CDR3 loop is CASSQDAGSGRTSTDTQYF. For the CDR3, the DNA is TGCGCCAGCAGCCAGGACGCGGGGAGCGGGAGGACTAGCACAGATACGCAGTATTTT.

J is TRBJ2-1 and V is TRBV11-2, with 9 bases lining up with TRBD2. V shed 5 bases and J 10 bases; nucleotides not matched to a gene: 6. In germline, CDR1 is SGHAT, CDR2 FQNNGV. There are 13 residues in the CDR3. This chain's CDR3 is CASSRLAALEQFF. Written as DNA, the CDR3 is TGTGCCAGCAGCCGACTAGCGGCGTTAGAGCAGTTCTTC.

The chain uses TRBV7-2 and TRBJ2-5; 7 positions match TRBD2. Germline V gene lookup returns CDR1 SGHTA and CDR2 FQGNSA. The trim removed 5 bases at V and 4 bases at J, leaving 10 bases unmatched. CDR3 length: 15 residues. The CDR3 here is CASSPRPGLIETQYF. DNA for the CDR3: TGTGCCAGCAGCCCCCGGCCGGGACTAATAGAGACCCAGTACTTC.

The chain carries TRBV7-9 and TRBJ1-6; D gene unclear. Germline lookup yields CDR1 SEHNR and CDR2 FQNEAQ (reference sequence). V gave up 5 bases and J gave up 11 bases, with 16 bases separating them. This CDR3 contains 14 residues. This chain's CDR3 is CASSLRERGTPLHF. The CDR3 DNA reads TGTGCCAGCAGCCTACGGGAGCGAGGAACACCCCTCCACTTT.

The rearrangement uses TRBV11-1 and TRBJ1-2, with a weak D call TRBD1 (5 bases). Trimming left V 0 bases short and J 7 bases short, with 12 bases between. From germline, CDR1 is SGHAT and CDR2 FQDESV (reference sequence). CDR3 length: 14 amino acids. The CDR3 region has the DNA TGTGCCAGCAGCTTAGCGAGTACAGGCCCTGGCTACACCTTC. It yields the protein CASSLASTGPGYTF.

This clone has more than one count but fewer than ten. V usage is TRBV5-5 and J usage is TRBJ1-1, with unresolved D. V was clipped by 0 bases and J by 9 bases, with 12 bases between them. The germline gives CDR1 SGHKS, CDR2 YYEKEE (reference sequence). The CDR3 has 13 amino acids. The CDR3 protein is CASSLAGKRKAFF. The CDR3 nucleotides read TGTGCCAGCAGCTTGGCGGGGAAACGGAAAGCTTTCTTT.

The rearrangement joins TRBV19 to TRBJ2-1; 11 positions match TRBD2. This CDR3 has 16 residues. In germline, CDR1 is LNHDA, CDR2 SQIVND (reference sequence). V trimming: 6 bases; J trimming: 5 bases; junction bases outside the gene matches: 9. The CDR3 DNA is TGTGCCAGTAGGCTCGGGACTAGCGGATATCACAATGAGCAGTTCTTC. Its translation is CASRLGTSGYHNEQFF.

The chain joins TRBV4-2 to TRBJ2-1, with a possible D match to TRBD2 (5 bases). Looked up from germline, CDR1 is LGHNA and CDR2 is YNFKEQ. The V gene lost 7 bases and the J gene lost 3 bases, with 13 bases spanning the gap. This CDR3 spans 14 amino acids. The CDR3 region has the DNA TGTGCCAGCAACCGGGATGCCGGCTACAATGAGCAGTTCTTC. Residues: CASNRDAGYNEQFF.

The CDR3 sequence is CASSQGVRAEAFF. CDR3 coding DNA: TGTGCCAGCAGCCAAGGCGTCAGGGCTGAAGCTTTCTTT. The rearrangement links TRBV14 to TRBJ1-1, with D tentatively TRBD1 (5 bases). Germline V gene sequence: CDR1 SGHDN, CDR2 FVKESK. Trimming took off 1 base at V and 6 bases at J, with 9 bases between the two ends. The CDR3 has 13 amino acids. Using reference TRBV14 and TRBJ1-1 for the parts outside the CDR3, the full variable domain is EAGVTQFPSHSVIEKGQTVTLRCDPISGHDNLYWYRRVMGKEIKFLLHFVKESKQDESGMPNNRFLAERTGGTYSTLKVQPAELEDSGVYFCASSQGVRAEAFFGQGTRLTVV.

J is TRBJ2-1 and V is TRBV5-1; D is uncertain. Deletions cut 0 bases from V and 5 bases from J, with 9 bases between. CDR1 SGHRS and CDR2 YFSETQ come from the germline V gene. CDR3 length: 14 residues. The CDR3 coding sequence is TGCGCCAGCAGCTTGGTAAGAGGAAACAATGAGCAGTTCTTC. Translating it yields CASSLVRGNNEQFF.

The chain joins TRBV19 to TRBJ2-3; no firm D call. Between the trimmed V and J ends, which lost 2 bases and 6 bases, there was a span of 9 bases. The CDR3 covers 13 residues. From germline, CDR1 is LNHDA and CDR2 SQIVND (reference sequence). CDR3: CASSIIPRDTQYF. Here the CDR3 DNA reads TGTGCCAGTAGTATAATCCCTCGGGATACGCAGTATTTT.

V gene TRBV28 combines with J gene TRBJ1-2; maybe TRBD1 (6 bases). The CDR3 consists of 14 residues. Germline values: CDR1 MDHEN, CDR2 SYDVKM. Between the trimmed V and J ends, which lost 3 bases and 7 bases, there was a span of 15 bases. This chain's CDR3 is CASSLGRGTLGYTF. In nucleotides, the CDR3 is TGTGCCAGCAGTTTGGGCAGGGGTACCCTTGGCTACACCTTC.